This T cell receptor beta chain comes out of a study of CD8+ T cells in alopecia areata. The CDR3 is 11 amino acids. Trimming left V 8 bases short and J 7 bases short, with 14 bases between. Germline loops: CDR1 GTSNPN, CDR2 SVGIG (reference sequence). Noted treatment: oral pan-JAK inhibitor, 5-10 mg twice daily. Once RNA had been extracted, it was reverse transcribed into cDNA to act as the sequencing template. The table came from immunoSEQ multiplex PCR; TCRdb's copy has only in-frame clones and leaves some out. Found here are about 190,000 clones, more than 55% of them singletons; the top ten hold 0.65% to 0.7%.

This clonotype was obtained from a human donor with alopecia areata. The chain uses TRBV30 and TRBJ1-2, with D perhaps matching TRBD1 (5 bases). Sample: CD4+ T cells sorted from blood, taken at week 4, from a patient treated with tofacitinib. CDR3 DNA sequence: TGTGCCCTGATGGACATAACTGGCTACACCTTC. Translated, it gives CALMDITGYTF.